This record concerns one TCR beta chain sequence. One end of the junction fails to match germline, which may point to a read error. The CDR3 length is 14 residues. CDR1 is SSHAT, CDR2 FNYEAQ, per germline (reference sequence). This sample is drawn from a study of OX40 agonist ivuxolimab in advanced cancers. Sequencing was performed with immunoSEQ multiplex PCR; in TCRdb, only in-frame clones are kept and a portion is missing. Seen here are approximately 90,000 clones, roughly 89% observed once, and the top ten hold around 1.6%. The sample in question was CD4+ or CD8+ T cells sorted from blood, obtained in a trial of the OX40 agonist ivuxolimab. This receptor was taken from an adult with an advanced solid tumor such as melanoma, head and neck, liver or kidney cancer. This sequence joins TRBV7-7 and TRBJ2-2; D may be TRBD2 (5 bases). DNA for the CDR3: TGTGCTAGCAGCCTGGACTTAAACACCGGGGAGCTGTTTTTT. Translating gives CASSLDLNTGELFF.